The 31 T cell receptor beta chains below were found in one sample sequenced in a study of OX40 agonist ivuxolimab in advanced cancers. Sequencing used immunoSEQ multiplex PCR; TCRdb keeps in-frame clones, though not all of them. The table has about 69,000 clones, about three quarters seen once. Specimen: CD4+ or CD8+ T cells sorted from blood, collected in a trial of the OX40 agonist ivuxolimab. The receptor source for this set is an adult with an advanced solid tumor such as melanoma, head and neck, liver or kidney cancer.

This clone was seen only once. The chain has TRBV19 and TRBJ2-4; 8 bases agree with TRBD1. The CDR3 covers 15 residues. Losses at the gene ends were 1 base for V and 9 bases for J; bases not matched to a gene: 8. Germline CDR1 LNHDA, CDR2 SQIVND (reference sequence). The CDR3 sequence is CASSIGQGTGAIQYF. In DNA, the CDR3 is TGTGCCAGTAGTATAGGACAGGGGACGGGCGCCATTCAGTACTTC.

The V and J genes are TRBV28 and TRBJ1-5; 7 positions agree with TRBD1. Trimming at V came to 5 bases and at J to 1 base, leaving 2 bases not matched to a gene. The CDR3 extends over 14 amino acids. CDR1 and CDR2 (germline): MDHEN, SYDVKM. CDR3 protein: CASSQGGSNQPQHF. CDR3 DNA: TGTGCCAGCAGTCAGGGGGGGAGCAATCAGCCCCAGCATTTT.

This clone was picked up one time. The chain links TRBV12-2 to TRBJ1-1; TRBD1, as called in the table, went unchecked against the DNA. TRBV12-2 is given as a pseudogene. The CDR3 loop spans 18 amino acids. CDR3: CASRLEDTGVFSNTEAFF. The CDR3 nucleotides are TGTGCAAGTCGCTTAGAGGACACAGGAGTTTTTTCTAACACTGAAGCTTTCTTT.

The chain carries TRBV6-6 and TRBJ1-5, with 10 bases aligning to TRBD1. Germline V gives CDR1 MNHNY, CDR2 SVGAGI (reference sequence). Trimming removed 4 bases from V and 6 bases from J; junction bases left unmatched: 6. This CDR3 is built from 15 residues. This CDR3 is CASSSTGGAPQPQHF. CDR3 in DNA: TGTGCCAGCAGTTCGACAGGGGGCGCCCCTCAGCCCCAGCATTTT.

The V and J genes are TRBV6-1 and TRBJ2-5, with D perhaps TRBD2 (5 bases). From germline, CDR1 is MNHNS and CDR2 SASEGT. Deletions cut 1 base from V and 1 base from J, with 16 bases between. The CDR3 extends over 17 amino acids. Here the CDR3 DNA reads TGTGCCAGCAGTGAAGTAGCGCCGCGGCCTACCCAAGAGACCCAGTACTTC. This codes for CASSEVAPRPTQETQYF.

The chain uses TRBV5-1 and TRBJ2-7, with 9 bases that match TRBD2. The CDR3 sequence is 15 residues long. Per germline, CDR1 SGHRS and CDR2 YFSETQ. J gave up 5 bases and V 4 bases, and 10 bases lay outside the gene matches. Here the CDR3 DNA reads TGCGCCAGCAGCATGCGGGGGGGGCGCGAGGACGAGCAGTACTTC. Protein sequence: CASSMRGGREDEQYF. Drawing the rest from reference TRBV5-1 and TRBJ2-7, the complete variable domain is KAGVTQTPRYLIKTRGQQVTLSCSPISGHRSVSWYQQTPGQGLQFLFEYFSETQRNKGNFPGRFSGRQFSNSRSEMNVSTLELGDSALYLCASSMRGGREDEQYFGPGTRLTVT.

Concerning this clone itself: This same CDR3 is encoded by further DNA sequences in the sample. The chain combines TRBV19 with TRBJ2-7; 8 bases map to TRBD1. Germline CDR1 reads LNHDA; CDR2 reads SQIVND (reference sequence). CDR3 length: 15 residues. V shed 0 bases and J 4 bases; nucleotides not matched to a gene: 5. The CDR3 loop reads CASSIEAGGRYEQYF. The DNA of the CDR3 is TGTGCCAGTAGTATAGAGGCAGGGGGCAGGTACGAGCAGTACTTC.

The chain has TRBV4-1 and TRBJ2-7, with 7 bases aligning to TRBD1. V shed 2 bases and J 6 bases; nucleotides not matched to a gene: 4. This CDR3 region has 13 residues. Germline CDR1 MGHRA, CDR2 YSYEKL. The CDR3 reads CASSQNRGGEQYF. The DNA of the CDR3 is TGCGCCAGCAGCCAAAACAGGGGCGGCGAGCAGTACTTC.

The chain is built from TRBV19 and TRBJ2-3; no reliable D call. V dropped 4 bases and J dropped 1 base, with 6 bases sitting between them. Germline V gene lookup returns CDR1 LNHDA and CDR2 SQIVND (reference sequence). The CDR3 contains 13 residues. Here the CDR3 DNA reads TGTGCCAGTAGTAAGGCCGGCACAGATACGCAGTATTTT. Residues: CASSKAGTDTQYF.

This sequence joins TRBV6-5 and TRBJ2-7, with D tentatively TRBD2 (7 bases). This CDR3 comprises 13 residues. Germline values: CDR1 MNHEY, CDR2 SVGAGI. The V and J ends lost 7 bases and 7 bases respectively, with 17 bases between them. The CDR3 DNA sequence: TGTGCCAGCATGAGGGGGGGGGCGAGGGAGCAGTACTTC. This codes for CASMRGGAREQYF.

This chain uses TRBV29-1 with TRBJ2-5, with 7 nucleotides matching TRBD2. CDR1 and CDR2 from the germline V gene are SQVTM and ANQGSEA. The V segment lost 1 base and the J segment 7 bases; nucleotides outside the gene matches: 6. The CDR3 is made up of 13 amino acids. The CDR3 protein is CSVEASGGTTQYF. The CDR3 DNA reads TGCAGCGTTGAAGCTAGCGGCGGTACGACCCAGTACTTC.

The gene calls are TRBV2 and TRBJ2-1; maybe TRBD2 (7 bases). V lost 6 bases and J lost 7, with 19 bases in between. Germline V gene lookup returns CDR1 SNHLY and CDR2 FYNNEI. The CDR3 extends over 15 amino acids. The CDR3 nucleotides are TGTGCCAGCAGCCTCGGGGGAGGGGGTAGAAATGAGCAGTTCTTC. This translates into CASSLGGGGRNEQFF. Variable domain in full (rest from reference TRBV2 and TRBJ2-1): EPEVTQTPSHQVTQMGQEVILRCVPISNHLYFYWYRQILGQKVEFLVSFYNNEISEKSEIFDDQFSVERPDGSNFTLKIRSTKLEDSAMYFCASSLGGGGRNEQFFGPGTRLTVL.

V and J are TRBV10-3 and TRBJ1-2; possible D gene TRBD1, 6 bases. Germline CDR1 ENHRY, CDR2 SYGVKD. The CDR3 totals 19 residues. Between the trimmed V and J ends, which lost 4 bases and 4 bases, there was a span of 28 bases. The CDR3 bases are TGTGCCATCAGTGGGACGGCGAAGGTAAAGGAGGGGGACGTCTATGGCTACACCTTC. The encoded protein is CAISGTAKVKEGDVYGYTF.

This chain uses TRBV20-1 with TRBJ2-7; TRBD2 aligns across 7 bases. Germline-derived CDR1 and CDR2 are DFQATT and SNEGSKA (reference sequence). V dropped 7 bases and J dropped 5; count of bases not matched to a gene: 5. CDR3 length equals 11 residues. CDR3 amino acids: CSVRGENEQYF. Here the CDR3 DNA reads TGCAGTGTCCGGGGGGAAAACGAGCAGTACTTC.

The rearrangement links TRBV30 to TRBJ1-5; D call uncertain. V lost 2 bases and J 1 base, leaving 9 bases between the germline ends. This CDR3 is built from 14 residues. Per germline, CDR1 GTSNPN and CDR2 SVGIG (reference sequence). The CDR3 nucleotides read TGTGCCTGGAGTCTAGCGACCAGCAATCAGCCCCAGCATTTT. It specifies CAWSLATSNQPQHF.

This rearrangement joins TRBV7-9 to TRBJ2-1, with 7 positions matching TRBD1. This CDR3 is 19 amino acids long. V shed 5 bases and J 1 base; nucleotides not matched to a gene: 17. Germline V gene data show CDR1 as SEHNR and CDR2 as FQNEAQ (reference sequence). The CDR3 here is CASSPNPWRQTGSYNEQFF. In DNA, the CDR3 is TGTGCCAGCAGCCCGAACCCTTGGCGGCAGACAGGGTCCTACAATGAGCAGTTCTTC.

The CDR3: CASSSLRDHLETQYF. In DNA form, the CDR3 reads TGTGCCAGCAGCTCCCTCCGGGACCACTTGGAGACCCAGTACTTC. The rearrangement links TRBV7-9 to TRBJ2-5, with D perhaps given as TRBD1 or TRBD2 (5 bases each). This CDR3 is built from 15 residues. Germline lookup yields CDR1 SEHNR and CDR2 FQNEAQ (reference sequence). V lost 4 bases, J lost 5 bases, and 17 bases lay in between. The complete variable domain, with remaining parts taken from reference TRBV7-9 and TRBJ2-5, reads DTGVSQNPRHKITKRGQNVTFRCDPISEHNRLYWYRQTLGQGPEFLTYFQNEAQLEKSRLLSDRFSAERPKGSFSTLEIQRTEQGDSAMYLCASSSLRDHLETQYFGPGTRLLVL.

The chain carries TRBV6-1 and TRBJ2-1; D is ambiguous. Trimming removed 2 bases from V and 11 bases from J, with 16 bases in between. The germline CDR1 and CDR2 sequences are MNHNS and SASEGT. This CDR3 is built from 14 residues. CDR3 amino acids: CASSELGMESQQFF. Written as DNA, the CDR3 is TGTGCCAGCAGTGAACTGGGGATGGAATCGCAGCAGTTCTTC.

The chain carries TRBV5-5 and TRBJ2-2; no clear D. The germline V gene has CDR1 SGHKS and CDR2 YYEKEE (reference sequence). Between the trimmed V and J ends, which lost 4 bases and 6 bases, there was a span of 13 bases. The CDR3 consists of 14 residues. CDR3 bases: TGTGCCAGCAGCGCCGGGCTTGGATCCGGGGAGCTGTTTTTT. Its protein is CASSAGLGSGELFF.

V usage is TRBV19 and J usage is TRBJ2-5; D is perhaps TRBD2 (5 bases). The CDR3 is made up of 14 amino acids. With 3 bases removed from V and 1 base from J, the gap between germline ends came to 9 bases. Germline CDR1 LNHDA, CDR2 SQIVND (reference sequence). The CDR3 region is CASSITLVQETQYF. The CDR3 DNA reads as TGTGCCAGTAGTATCACACTAGTCCAAGAGACCCAGTACTTC.

This clone was counted once. The genes are TRBV6-6 and TRBJ1-4, with 11 bases identical to TRBD1. The CDR3 has 15 residues. Unmatched junction bases numbered 6, after V lost 6 bases and J lost 6 bases. Germline V CDR1 and CDR2: MNHNY, SVGAGI (reference sequence). The CDR3 DNA follows: TGTGCCAGCAGGGGGACAGGGGGTGGCCATGAAAAACTGTTTTTT. Amino acids: CASRGTGGGHEKLFF.

J is TRBJ1-4 and V is TRBV28; D might be TRBD1 (5 bases). V lost 4 bases and J lost 10, with 25 bases in between. The CDR3 spans 17 residues. Germline V CDR1 and CDR2: MDHEN, SYDVKM. The CDR3, as DNA: TGTGCCAGCAGTTCCAGCCCTACCGGGACGGGAATGAGAAAACTGTTTTTT. It is translated as CASSSSPTGTGMRKLFF.

V usage is TRBV9 and J usage is TRBJ2-3; D gene ambiguous. The CDR3 loop spans 12 amino acids. V dropped 4 bases and J dropped 4 bases, with 7 bases sitting between them. Germline CDR1 and CDR2: SGDLS and YYNGEE. Written as DNA, the CDR3 is TGTGCCAGCAGCCGCAGACCAGATACGCAGTATTTT. It encodes CASSRRPDTQYF.

This chain joins TRBV5-5 and TRBJ1-6, with 9 bases fitting TRBD1. This CDR3 is 17 amino acids long. Looked up from germline, CDR1 is SGHKS and CDR2 is YYEKEE (reference sequence). Unmatched junction bases numbered 11, after V lost 3 bases and J lost 7 bases. The CDR3: CASSSGQGSEQNSPLHF. CDR3 in DNA: TGTGCCAGCAGCTCTGGACAGGGGTCAGAACAGAATTCACCCCTCCACTTT.

This clone was recorded a few times. This sequence joins TRBV28 and TRBJ1-5; 8 bases are shared with TRBD1. The ends lost 7 bases at V and 0 bases at J; junction bases unmatched: 14. The CDR3 is made up of 18 amino acids. CDR1 is MDHEN and CDR2 is SYDVKM in the germline V gene. CDR3 in DNA: TGTGCCAGCACCCAACGTCCAGGGGGCTTTCGTAGCAATCAGCCCCAGCATTTT. Amino acid sequence: CASTQRPGGFRSNQPQHF.

V and J are TRBV7-9 and TRBJ2-5; D gene ambiguous. Germline values: CDR1 SEHNR, CDR2 FQNEAQ (reference sequence). The CDR3 covers 14 residues. The V end was cut by 5 bases, the J end by 5 bases, with 15 bases between. The CDR3 region is CASSRPRVQETQYF. CDR3 nucleotide sequence: TGTGCCAGCAGCCGCCCCCGCGTGCAGGAGACCCAGTACTTC.

The rearrangement uses TRBV7-3 and TRBJ2-5, with D tentatively TRBD1 (6 bases). This CDR3 spans 15 amino acids. The germline V gene has CDR1 SGHTA and CDR2 FQGTGA. The V end lost 3 bases, the J end lost 2 bases, and 13 bases lay between the germline ends. CDR3 loop: CASSLGAGGQETQYF. The CDR3 DNA reads TGTGCCAGCAGCTTGGGGGCCGGCGGGCAAGAGACCCAGTACTTC.

This chain uses TRBV6-6 with TRBJ1-4; weak D call: TRBD1 (5 bases). CDR1 is MNHNY, CDR2 SVGAGI, per germline (reference sequence). CDR3 length: 12 amino acids. The germline V and J ends were trimmed by 8 bases and 7 bases, with 11 bases remaining between them. The CDR3 loop reads CASGPRGEKLFF. The CDR3 DNA reads TGTGCCAGCGGCCCTAGGGGTGAAAAACTGTTTTTT.

J is TRBJ1-2 and V is TRBV7-9; D unresolved. The CDR3 is 13 residues long. CDR1 and CDR2 from the germline V gene are SEHNR and FQNEAQ (reference sequence). Trimming cost V 3 bases and J 8 bases, with 13 bases left between them. CDR3 loop: CASSLGNLKGYTF. Here the CDR3 DNA reads TGTGCCAGCAGCTTGGGGAACCTTAAGGGCTACACCTTC.

This clone is categorized as medium-sized. Other DNA sequences in this sample translate to the same CDR3. The chain carries TRBV18 and TRBJ1-5; TRBD1 aligns across 9 bases. The V gene end was trimmed by 6 bases and the J gene end by 2 bases; junction bases not matched to a gene: 5. The germline gives CDR1 KGHSH, CDR2 LQKENI. This CDR3 is 15 amino acids long. For the CDR3, the DNA is TGTGCCAGCTCGCCGGACAGGGGTGGCAATCAGCCCCAGCATTTT. The encoded protein is CASSPDRGGNQPQHF.

The chain employs TRBV5-4 and TRBJ2-5, with D tentatively TRBD2 (6 bases). V was shortened by 4 bases and J by 6 bases, with 16 bases between the two germline ends. Germline-derived CDR1 and CDR2 are SGHNT and YYREEE (reference sequence). The CDR3 contains 14 residues. The CDR3 nucleotides are TGTGCCAGCAGCCGCGGAGCGGGTGGGCAGACCCAGTACTTC. This codes for CASSRGAGGQTQYF.